This section outlines one TCR beta chain sequence together with its context. What it recognizes is unknown. V was clipped by 0 bases and J by 2 bases, with 8 bases between them. This CDR3 is 15 amino acids long. Germline values: CDR1 MNHEY, CDR2 SVGAGI. The repertoire was sequenced with immunoSEQ multiplex PCR; TCRdb's copy has only in-frame clones and lacks some. The table shows 90,000 to 130,000 clones, with around 82% occurring only once. The data were taken from a study of T cell responses to AZD1222 COVID-19 vaccine. General observations from the study: Donors were mostly white British, more females; clonal diversity possibly underestimated.

This chain joins TRBV6-5 and TRBJ1-3; D gene uncertain. The TCR originated in an adult in good health. Sequencing used peripheral blood, obtained on day 0 of AZD1222 vaccination. CDR3 residues: CASSYSTVTGNTIYF. In nucleotides, the CDR3 is TGTGCCAGCAGTTACTCGACCGTGACTGGAAACACCATATATTTT.